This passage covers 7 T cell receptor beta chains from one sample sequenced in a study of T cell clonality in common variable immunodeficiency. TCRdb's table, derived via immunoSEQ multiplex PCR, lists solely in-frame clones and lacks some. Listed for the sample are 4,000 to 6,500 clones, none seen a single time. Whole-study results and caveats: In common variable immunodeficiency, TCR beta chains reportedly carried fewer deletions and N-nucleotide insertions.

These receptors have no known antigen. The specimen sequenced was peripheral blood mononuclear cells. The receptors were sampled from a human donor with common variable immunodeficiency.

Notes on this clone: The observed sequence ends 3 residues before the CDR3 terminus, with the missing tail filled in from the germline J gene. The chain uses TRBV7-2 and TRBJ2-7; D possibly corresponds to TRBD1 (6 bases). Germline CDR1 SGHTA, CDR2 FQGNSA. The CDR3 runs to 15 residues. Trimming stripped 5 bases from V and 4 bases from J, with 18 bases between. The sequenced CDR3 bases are TGTGCCAGCAGCCCGACGGACAGCCCGACTTACGAG. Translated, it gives CASSPTDSPTYE. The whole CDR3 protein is CASSPTDSPTYEQYF.

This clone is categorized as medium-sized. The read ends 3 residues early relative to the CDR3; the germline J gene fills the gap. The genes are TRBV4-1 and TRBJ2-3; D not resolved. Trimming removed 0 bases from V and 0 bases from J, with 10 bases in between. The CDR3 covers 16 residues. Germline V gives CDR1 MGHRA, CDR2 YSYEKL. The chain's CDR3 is CASSQDTRLSTDTQYF. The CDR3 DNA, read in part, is TGCGCCAGCAGCCAAGACACTCGCCTTAGCACAGATACG.

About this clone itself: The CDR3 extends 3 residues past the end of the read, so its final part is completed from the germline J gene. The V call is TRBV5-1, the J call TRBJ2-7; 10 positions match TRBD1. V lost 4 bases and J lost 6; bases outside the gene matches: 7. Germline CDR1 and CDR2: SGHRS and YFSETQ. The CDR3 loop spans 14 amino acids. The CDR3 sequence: CASSPGTGAGEQYF. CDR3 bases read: TGCGCCAGCAGCCCCGGGACAGGGGCAGGCGAG.

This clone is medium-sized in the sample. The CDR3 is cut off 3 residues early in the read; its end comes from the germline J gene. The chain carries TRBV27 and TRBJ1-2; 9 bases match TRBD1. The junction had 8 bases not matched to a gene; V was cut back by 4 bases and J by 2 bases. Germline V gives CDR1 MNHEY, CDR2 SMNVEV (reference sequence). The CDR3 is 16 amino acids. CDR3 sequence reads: CASSSLRDRANYGYTF. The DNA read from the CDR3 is TGTGCCAGCAGTTCCCTCCGGGACAGGGCCAACTATGGC.

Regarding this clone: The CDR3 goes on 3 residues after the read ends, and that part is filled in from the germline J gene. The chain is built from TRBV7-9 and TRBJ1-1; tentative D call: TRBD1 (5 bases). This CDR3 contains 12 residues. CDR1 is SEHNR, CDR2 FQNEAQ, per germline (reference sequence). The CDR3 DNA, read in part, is TGTGCCAGCAGCTCCGTCGTGACAGAT. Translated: CASSSVVTD. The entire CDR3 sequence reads CASSSVVTDAFF.

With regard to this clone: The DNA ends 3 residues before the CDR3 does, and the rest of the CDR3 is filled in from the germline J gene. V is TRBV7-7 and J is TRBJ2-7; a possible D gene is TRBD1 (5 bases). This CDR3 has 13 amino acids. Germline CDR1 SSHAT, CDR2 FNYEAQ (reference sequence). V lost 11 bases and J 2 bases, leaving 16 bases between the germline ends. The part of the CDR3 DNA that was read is TGTGCCCGACACGACAGCATAACCTACGAG. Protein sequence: CARHDSITYE. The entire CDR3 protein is CARHDSITYEQYF.

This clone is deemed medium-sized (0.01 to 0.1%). The sequenced part of the CDR3 DNA is TGCGCCAGCAGCCAAGTAGCGGGGAACCAAGAGACC. Protein sequence: CASSQVAGNQET. The whole CDR3 protein is CASSQVAGNQETQYF. The chain has TRBV4-1 and TRBJ2-5; the match to TRBD2 covers 8 bases. Read sequence stops 3 residues before the CDR3 end, and the germline J gene provides the missing end. This CDR3 spans 15 amino acids. V lost 1 base and J lost 0; bases outside the gene matches: 1. CDR1 MGHRA and CDR2 YSYEKL come from the germline V gene.